This T cell receptor beta chain emerged from a study of T cell repertoires in cytomegalovirus infection. Study as a whole: The study used recently identified HLA-C-restricted and well-studied HLA-B-restricted CMV epitopes. Signatures in public TCR beta sequences pointed to both CMV infection and matching HLA type.

On this clonotype: What it binds is unknown.

Study outcomes and limitations: Totalled public TCR beta family frequency picked out people who carried CMV plus the relevant HLA.

CDR3 length: 18 amino acids. V trimming: 4 bases; J trimming: 3 bases; junction bases outside the gene matches: 17. Each CDR3 protein is one row after TCRdb ran MiXCR on the reads. Among fewer than 900,000 distinct CDR3 sequences listed, just under 30% were seen once. This material consisted of cultured CD8+ T cells from PBMCs, taken from culture after CMV antigen stimulation. The chain recombines TRBV12-3 or TRBV12-4 with TRBJ2-5, with 7 bases lining up with TRBD2. This receptor was obtained from a human donor in good health (CMV status not recorded). Some clones in this sample may be carry-over from other donors' samples. This CDR3 is CASSSTQVGGLTKETQYF. The CDR3 DNA is TGTGCCAGCAGTTCAACCCAGGTGGGAGGGTTGACCAAAGAGACCCAGTACTTC.